These 25 T cell receptor beta chains originate from one sample sequenced in a study of shared clonotypes between healthy human individuals. TCRdb's copy holds only in-frame clones and misses some; the assay was immunoSEQ multiplex PCR. The sample lists 2 million to 2.5 million clones; 85% to 95% were seen once. The sample taken for sequencing was naive CD4+ T cells sorted from blood. Subset reported: CD45RA+ positively selected. These TCRs come from a man younger than 35 in good health.

V gene TRBV15 combines with J gene TRBJ1-2; D gene ambiguous. Looked up from germline, CDR1 is LNHNV and CDR2 is YYDKDF (reference sequence). V lost 3 bases and J 2 bases, leaving 13 bases between the germline ends. The CDR3 has 15 amino acids. The CDR3 here is CATSSSAKGNYGYTF. CDR3 nucleotide sequence: TGTGCCACCAGCAGTTCAGCAAAGGGCAACTATGGCTACACCTTC.

The gene calls are TRBV7-9 and TRBJ2-7; D gene uncertain. CDR1 SEHNR and CDR2 FQNEAQ come from the germline V gene (reference sequence). V lost 3 bases and J lost 2, with 8 bases in between. The CDR3 totals 13 residues. The CDR3 loop reads CASSFGPTYEQYF. As DNA, the CDR3 is TGTGCCAGCAGCTTTGGACCCACCTACGAGCAGTACTTC.

The chain recombines TRBV4-2 with TRBJ2-7; D is unclear. The CDR3 spans 13 residues. Germline lookup yields CDR1 LGHNA and CDR2 YNFKEQ. V lost 2 bases and J lost 2, with 7 bases in between. In DNA, the CDR3 is TGTGCCAGCAGCCAAACGCAGACCTACGAGCAGTACTTC. Translated, it gives CASSQTQTYEQYF.

A remark on this clone: Other nucleotide sequences from this sample produce the same CDR3. The genes are TRBV28 and TRBJ2-2, with D maybe TRBD1 (6 bases). The CDR3 extends over 15 amino acids. Germline CDR1 and CDR2: MDHEN and SYDVKM. V was pared by 6 bases and J by 2 bases, with 13 bases between. CDR3 protein: CASRRTGSNTGELFF. The CDR3 DNA follows: TGTGCCAGCAGGCGCACAGGGTCAAACACCGGGGAGCTGTTTTTT.

The V call is TRBV9, the J call TRBJ2-5; no firm D call. In germline, CDR1 is SGDLS, CDR2 YYNGEE. The CDR3 is 15 amino acids. Trimming cost V 0 bases and J 4 bases, with 13 bases left between them. CDR3 sequence: CASSVGWKVPETQYF. The CDR3 DNA is TGTGCCAGCAGCGTAGGTTGGAAGGTCCCAGAGACCCAGTACTTC.

The chain has TRBV9 and TRBJ2-5, with unresolved D. Trimming took 0 bases from V and 2 from J, leaving 14 bases between them. The CDR3 covers 16 residues. Looked up from germline, CDR1 is SGDLS and CDR2 is YYNGEE. The CDR3 protein is CASSVAVNAYQETQYF. Here the CDR3 DNA reads TGTGCCAGCAGCGTAGCGGTAAACGCGTATCAAGAGACCCAGTACTTC.

The chain combines TRBV2 with TRBJ1-1; perhaps TRBD1 as D (6 bases). V lost 6 bases to trimming and J lost 4 bases, with 15 bases between them. The germline V gene has CDR1 SNHLY and CDR2 FYNNEI. This CDR3 spans 14 amino acids. The CDR3: CASRPGATPTEAFF. CDR3 DNA sequence: TGTGCCAGCAGACCAGGGGCGACCCCCACTGAAGCTTTCTTT.

The rearrangement uses TRBV5-5 and TRBJ1-2; the D is unclear. V shed 4 bases and J shed 0 bases, with 10 bases lying between them. The CDR3 length is 14 residues. The V gene's germline CDR1 is SGHKS and CDR2 YYEKEE (reference sequence). The DNA of the CDR3 is TGTGCCAGCAGCCGGGAGGTGGCTAACTATGGCTACACCTTC. Its translation is CASSREVANYGYTF.

The chain couples TRBV2 to TRBJ2-5; D not certain. The germline gives CDR1 SNHLY, CDR2 FYNNEI. Trimming removed 8 bases from V and 2 bases from J, with 9 bases in between. The CDR3 totals 12 residues. The CDR3 DNA reads TGTGCCAGCTTTGTCAGGCAAGAGACCCAGTACTTC. This encodes CASFVRQETQYF.

The gene calls are TRBV10-3 and TRBJ2-7; 11 nucleotides line up with TRBD2. CDR1 is ENHRY, CDR2 SYGVKD, per germline. The CDR3 has 15 amino acids. The trim removed 3 bases at V and 11 bases at J, leaving 12 bases unmatched. The CDR3, as DNA: TGTGCCATCAGTGAAGACTTAGCGGGAGGGCAAATTAAGTACTTC. Translated: CAISEDLAGGQIKYF.

V and J are TRBV6-1 and TRBJ1-1; 10 nucleotides match TRBD1. CDR3 length equals 14 residues. The germline V gene has CDR1 MNHNS and CDR2 SASEGT. V lost 5 bases to trimming and J lost 4 bases; unmatched junction nucleotides: 4. CDR3 residues: CASSPWTGGTEAFF. The CDR3 DNA sequence: TGTGCCAGCAGTCCGTGGACAGGGGGCACTGAAGCTTTCTTT.

This clone has just one count. The chain employs TRBV7-2 and TRBJ1-2; D gene unclear. The CDR3 sequence is 13 residues long. V was cut by 5 bases and J by 2 bases, with 9 bases left in between. The germline gives CDR1 SGHTA, CDR2 FQGNSA. CDR3: CASSPSENYGYTF. The CDR3 DNA is TGTGCCAGCAGCCCTAGTGAGAACTATGGCTACACCTTC.

V gene TRBV5-1 combines with J gene TRBJ2-3; perhaps TRBD2 as D (6 bases). Germline V CDR1 and CDR2: SGHRS, YFSETQ. Trimming stripped 5 bases from V and 6 bases from J, with 19 bases between. The CDR3 totals 15 residues. This chain's CDR3 is CASSDPGLPVDTQYF. In DNA form, the CDR3 reads TGCGCCAGCAGTGACCCGGGACTCCCAGTGGATACGCAGTATTTT. The variable domain in full, with the rest retrieved from reference TRBV5-1 and TRBJ2-3, is KAGVTQTPRYLIKTRGQQVTLSCSPISGHRSVSWYQQTPGQGLQFLFEYFSETQRNKGNFPGRFSGRQFSNSRSEMNVSTLELGDSALYLCASSDPGLPVDTQYFGPGTRLTVL.

The genes are TRBV28 and TRBJ1-5, with 8 bases identical to TRBD1. The CDR3 loop spans 16 amino acids. The junction had 13 bases not matched to a gene; V was cut back by 6 bases and J by 6 bases. The germline V gene has CDR1 MDHEN and CDR2 SYDVKM. The CDR3 sequence: CASRGLQGGAGQPQHF. CDR3 nucleotides: TGTGCCAGCAGGGGATTACAGGGGGGCGCGGGTCAGCCCCAGCATTTT.

This chain connects TRBV5-1 to TRBJ1-2; 9 nucleotides agree with TRBD1. This CDR3 spans 14 amino acids. Germline loops: CDR1 SGHRS, CDR2 YFSETQ. V dropped 3 bases and J dropped 4; count of bases not matched to a gene: 4. CDR3 coding DNA: TGCGCCAGCAGCTCCGGACAGGGGCCCTATGGCTACACCTTC. This codes for CASSSGQGPYGYTF.

The V and J genes are TRBV11-3 and TRBJ2-2; D is unclear. The germline CDR1 and CDR2 sequences are SGHNT and YENEEA. V gave up 5 bases and J gave up 6 bases, with 13 bases separating them. The CDR3 is 14 residues long. This CDR3 is CASSRLTGAGELFF. The CDR3 DNA is TGTGCCAGCAGCCGCCTGACTGGGGCCGGGGAGCTGTTTTTT. Together with reference TRBV11-3 and TRBJ2-2, the CDR3 gives the full variable domain: EAGVVQSPRYKIIEKKQPVAFWCNPISGHNTLYWYLQNLGQGPELLIRYENEEAVDDSQLPKDRFSAERLKGVDSTLKIQPAELGDSAVYLCASSRLTGAGELFFGEGSRLTVL.

The rearrangement joins TRBV18 to TRBJ2-3, with TRBD2 identical over 8 bases. Germline CDR1 reads KGHSH; CDR2 reads LQKENI. The CDR3 runs 15 residues. V shed 4 bases, J shed 6 bases, and the junction held 9 bases outside the gene matches. The CDR3 DNA reads TGTGCCAGCTCACTCTTAACGGGAGGGGCGGATACGCAGTATTTT. It encodes CASSLLTGGADTQYF.

V gene TRBV19 combines with J gene TRBJ2-5; D might be TRBD2 (6 bases). Germline V gene lookup returns CDR1 LNHDA and CDR2 SQIVND (reference sequence). CDR3 length: 14 residues. Trimming removed 6 bases from V and 4 bases from J, with 15 bases in between. The DNA of the CDR3 is TGTGCCAGTAGCCGCGGGACCCTGGGAGAGACCCAGTACTTC. It is translated as CASSRGTLGETQYF.

This clone was recorded only once. The V call is TRBV5-1, the J call TRBJ2-4, with D unclear. Germline values: CDR1 SGHRS, CDR2 YFSETQ. V lost 4 bases, J lost 6 bases, and 17 bases lay in between. The CDR3 is 15 amino acids. This CDR3 reads CASSVGSIGANIQYF. CDR3 DNA: TGCGCCAGCAGCGTGGGATCCATAGGCGCAAACATTCAGTACTTC.

As DNA, the CDR3 is TGTGCCAGTAGAGGGGATCAGGAAAAACTGTTTTTT. It yields the protein CASRGDQEKLFF. The J gene is TRBJ1-4, the V gene TRBV19, with D perhaps TRBD1 (5 bases). V was shortened by 6 bases and J by 8 bases, with 10 bases between the two germline ends. The CDR3 loop spans 12 amino acids. Germline loops: CDR1 LNHDA, CDR2 SQIVND (reference sequence).

This chain joins TRBV19 and TRBJ1-5; a weak D match, TRBD1 (5 bases). Germline lookup yields CDR1 LNHDA and CDR2 SQIVND (reference sequence). V lost 3 bases and J 6 bases, leaving 9 bases between the germline ends. The CDR3 covers 13 residues. The CDR3 DNA is TGTGCCAGTAGTATCCCAGGGCCTCAGCCCCAGCATTTT. It yields the protein CASSIPGPQPQHF.

This clone was observed a single time. This chain connects TRBV11-3 to TRBJ1-6; D not resolved. The CDR3 runs 13 residues. Germline V gives CDR1 SGHNT, CDR2 YENEEA. Trimming left V 6 bases short and J 9 bases short, with 12 bases between. The CDR3 is CASSRDSGSPLHF. DNA of the CDR3: TGTGCCAGCAGTCGCGACTCGGGTTCACCCCTCCACTTT.

This clone was seen a few times. The rearrangement joins TRBV2 to TRBJ2-7, with a weak D call TRBD1 (5 bases). The CDR3 has 11 amino acids. Trimming took 7 bases from V and 5 from J, leaving 9 bases between them. Germline CDR1 is SNHLY and CDR2 is FYNNEI. CDR3 nucleotide sequence: TGTGCCAGCACAGGGTTCGACGAGCAGTACTTC. It is translated as CASTGFDEQYF.

About this clone: The same CDR3 is also encoded by other DNA sequences in this sample. The chain carries TRBV5-1 and TRBJ1-6; D remains unclear. The CDR3 is 13 residues long. V lost 2 bases and J lost 7, with 7 bases in between. Germline values: CDR1 SGHRS, CDR2 YFSETQ. Written as DNA, the CDR3 is TGCGCCAGCAGCTTTGGTGAGAATTCACCCCTCCACTTT. Its protein is CASSFGENSPLHF. The variable domain in full, completed from reference TRBV5-1 and TRBJ1-6, reads KAGVTQTPRYLIKTRGQQVTLSCSPISGHRSVSWYQQTPGQGLQFLFEYFSETQRNKGNFPGRFSGRQFSNSRSEMNVSTLELGDSALYLCASSFGENSPLHFGNGTRLTVT.

This sequence joins TRBV30 and TRBJ2-7; possibly TRBD1 or TRBD2 for D (5 bases each). The germline gives CDR1 GTSNPN, CDR2 SVGIG (reference sequence). This CDR3 region has 14 residues. V lost 5 bases to trimming and J lost 0 bases, with 14 bases between them. CDR3: CAWGGRTVSYEQYF. CDR3 DNA sequence: TGTGCCTGGGGGGGTCGTACAGTCTCCTACGAGCAGTACTTC.